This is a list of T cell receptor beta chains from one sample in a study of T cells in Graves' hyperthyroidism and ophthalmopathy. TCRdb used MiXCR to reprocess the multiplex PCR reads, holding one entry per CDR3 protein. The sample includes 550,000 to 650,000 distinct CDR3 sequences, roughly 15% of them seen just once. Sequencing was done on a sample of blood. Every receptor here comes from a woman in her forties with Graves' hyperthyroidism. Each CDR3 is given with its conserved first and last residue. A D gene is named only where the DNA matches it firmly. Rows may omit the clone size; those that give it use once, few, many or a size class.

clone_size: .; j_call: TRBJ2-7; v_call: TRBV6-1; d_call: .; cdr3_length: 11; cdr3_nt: TGTGCCAGCAACAGAAACTACGAGCAGTACTTC; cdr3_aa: CASNRNYEQYF
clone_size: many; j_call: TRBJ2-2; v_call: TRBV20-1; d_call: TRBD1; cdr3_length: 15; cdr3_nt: TGCAGTGCTAGGGGGACAGGCCGAGAGGGCGGGGAGCTGTTTTTT; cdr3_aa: CSARGTGREGGELFF
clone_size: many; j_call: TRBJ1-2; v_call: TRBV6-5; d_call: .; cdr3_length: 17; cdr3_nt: TGTGCCAGCAGTTACTCGAGCCAGATCGGAACTAACTATGGCTACACCTTC; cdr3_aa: CASSYSSQIGTNYGYTF
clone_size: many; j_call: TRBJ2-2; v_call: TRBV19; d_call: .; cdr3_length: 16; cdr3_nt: TGTGCCAGTAGCACCTCCGGACGGAGGGGCACCGGGGAGCTGTTTTTT; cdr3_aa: CASSTSGRRGTGELFF
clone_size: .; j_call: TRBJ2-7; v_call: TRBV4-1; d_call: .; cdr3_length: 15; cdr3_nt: TGCGCCAGCAGCCAGAGTTTGATGCTTCCTAACGAGCAGTACTTC; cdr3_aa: CASSQSLMLPNEQYF
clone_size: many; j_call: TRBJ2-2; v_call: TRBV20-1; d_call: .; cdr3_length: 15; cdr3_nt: TGCAGTGCTAGTATGTACGGGGGCAACACCGGGGAGCTGTTTTTT; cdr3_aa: CSASMYGGNTGELFF
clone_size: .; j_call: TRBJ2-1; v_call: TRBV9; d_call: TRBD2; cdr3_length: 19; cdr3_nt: TGTGCCAGCAGCCCGGACTCTATTCCCCCGGGAGGCGATTACAATGAGCAGTTCTTC; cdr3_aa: CASSPDSIPPGGDYNEQFF
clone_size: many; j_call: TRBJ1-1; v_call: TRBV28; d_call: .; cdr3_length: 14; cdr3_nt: TGTGCCAGCAGTTTATATGGAAGTCGACCTGAAGCTTTCTTT; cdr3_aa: CASSLYGSRPEAFF
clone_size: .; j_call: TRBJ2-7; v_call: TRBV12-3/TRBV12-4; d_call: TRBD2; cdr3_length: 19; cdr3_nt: TGTGCCAGCAGTCCCGGGACTCCGGGACTAGCGGGAGGGCCGGTCGAGCAGTACTTC; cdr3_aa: CASSPGTPGLAGGPVEQYF
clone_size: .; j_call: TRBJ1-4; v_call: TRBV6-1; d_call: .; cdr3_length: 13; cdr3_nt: TGTGCCAGCAGTGAACTGAAAAATGAAAAACTGTTTTTT; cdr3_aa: CASSELKNEKLFF
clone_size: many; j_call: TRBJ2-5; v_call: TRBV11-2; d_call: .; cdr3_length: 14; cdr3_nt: TGTGCCAGCAGCCCACTGACGGGAGAAGAGACCCAGTACTTC; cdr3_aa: CASSPLTGEETQYF
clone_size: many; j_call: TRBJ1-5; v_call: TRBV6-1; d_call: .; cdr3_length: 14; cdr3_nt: TGTGCCAGCAGTGAGGTAGGGAGCAATCAGCCCCAGCATTTT; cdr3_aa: CASSEVGSNQPQHF
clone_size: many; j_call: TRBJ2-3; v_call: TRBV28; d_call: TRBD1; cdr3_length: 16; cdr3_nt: TGTGCCAGCAGAGGGGACAGGGAGTTCAGCACAGATACGCAGTATTTT; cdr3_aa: CASRGDREFSTDTQYF
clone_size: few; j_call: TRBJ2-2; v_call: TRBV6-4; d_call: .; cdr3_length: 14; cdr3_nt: TGTGCCAGCAGTGACTCAGCGGACACCGGGGAGCTGTTTTTT; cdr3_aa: CASSDSADTGELFF
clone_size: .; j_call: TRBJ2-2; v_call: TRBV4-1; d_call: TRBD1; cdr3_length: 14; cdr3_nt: TGCGCCAGCAGCCGACAGGGGGCGGACGGGGAGCTGTTTTTT; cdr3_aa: CASSRQGADGELFF
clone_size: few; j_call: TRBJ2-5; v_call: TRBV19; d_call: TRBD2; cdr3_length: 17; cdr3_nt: TGTGCCAGTAGTATGACGGCTAGCGGGAGGGCCTGGGAGACCCAGTACTTC; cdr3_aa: CASSMTASGRAWETQYF
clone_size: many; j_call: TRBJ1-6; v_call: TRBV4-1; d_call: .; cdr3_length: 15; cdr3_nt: TGCGCCAGCAGCCGAGAAGGCCAGTTAAATTCACCCCTCCACTTT; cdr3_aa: CASSREGQLNSPLHF
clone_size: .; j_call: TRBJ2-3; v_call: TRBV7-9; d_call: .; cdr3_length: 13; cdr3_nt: TGTGCCAGCCAACCGGGCAGGGACGATACGCAGTATTTT; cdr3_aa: CASQPGRDDTQYF
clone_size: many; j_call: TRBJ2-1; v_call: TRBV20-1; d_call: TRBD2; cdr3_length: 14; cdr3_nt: TGCAGTGCCTCCGGGACTAGCGGAGCCAATGAGCAGTTCTTC; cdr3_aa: CSASGTSGANEQFF
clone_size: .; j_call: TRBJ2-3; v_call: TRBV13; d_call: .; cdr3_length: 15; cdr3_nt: TGTGCCAGCAGCCCGTCGGGGGACGGCACAGATACGCAGTATTTT; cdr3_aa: CASSPSGDGTDTQYF
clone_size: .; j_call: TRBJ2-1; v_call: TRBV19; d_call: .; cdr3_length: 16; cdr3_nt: TGTGCCAGTAGTATAGACTTGGACAGCTCCTACAATGAGCAGTTCTTC; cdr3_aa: CASSIDLDSSYNEQFF
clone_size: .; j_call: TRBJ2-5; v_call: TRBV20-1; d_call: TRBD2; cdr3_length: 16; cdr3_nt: TGCAGTGCCGCAACCGGGACTAGCGGGACCCAAGAGACCCAGTACTTC; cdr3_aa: CSAATGTSGTQETQYF
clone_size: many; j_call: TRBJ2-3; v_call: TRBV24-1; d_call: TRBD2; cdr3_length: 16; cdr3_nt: TGTGCCACCAGTGAGTCTCTAGCGGGAGGCCCAGATACGCAGTATTTT; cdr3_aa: CATSESLAGGPDTQYF
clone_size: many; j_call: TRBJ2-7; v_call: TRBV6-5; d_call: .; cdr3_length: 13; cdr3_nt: TGTGCCAGCAGTTACTCGGAGTCCTACGAGCAGTACTTC; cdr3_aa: CASSYSESYEQYF
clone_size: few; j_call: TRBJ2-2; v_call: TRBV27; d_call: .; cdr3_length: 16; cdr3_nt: TGTGCCAGCCGGCCTCTGACATCAGGTCGCACCGGGGAGCTGTTTTTT; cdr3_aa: CASRPLTSGRTGELFF
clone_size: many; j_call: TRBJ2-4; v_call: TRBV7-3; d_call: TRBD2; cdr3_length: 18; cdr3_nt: TGTGCCAGCAGCTTAGATAGCGGGGGTGGGGAATTTAGTCGGGTTCAGTACTTC; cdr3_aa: CASSLDSGGGEFSRVQYF
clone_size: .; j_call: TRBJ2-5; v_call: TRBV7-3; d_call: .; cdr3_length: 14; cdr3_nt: TGTGCCAGCAGCTTAACTCCCGGGAATGAGACCCAGTACTTC; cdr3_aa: CASSLTPGNETQYF
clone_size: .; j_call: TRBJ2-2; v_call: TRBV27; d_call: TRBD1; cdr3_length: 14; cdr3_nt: TGTGCCAGCAGTCATACAGGGGCCACCGGGGAGCTGTTTTTT; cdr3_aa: CASSHTGATGELFF
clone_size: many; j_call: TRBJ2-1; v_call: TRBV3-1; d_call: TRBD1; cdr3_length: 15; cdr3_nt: TGTGCCAGCAGCCAAGATCTAGCCACAGGGGATGAGCAGTTCTTC; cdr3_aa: CASSQDLATGDEQFF
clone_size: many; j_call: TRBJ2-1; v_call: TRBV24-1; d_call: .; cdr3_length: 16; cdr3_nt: TGTGCCACCAGTGATCGCGACCCATACAGGGTGAATGAGCAGTTCTTC; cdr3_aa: CATSDRDPYRVNEQFF
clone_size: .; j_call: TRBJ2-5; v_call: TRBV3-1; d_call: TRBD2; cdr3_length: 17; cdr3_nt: TGTGCCAGCAGCCAAGTGACTAGCGGGAGGTACCAAGAGACCCAGTACTTC; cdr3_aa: CASSQVTSGRYQETQYF
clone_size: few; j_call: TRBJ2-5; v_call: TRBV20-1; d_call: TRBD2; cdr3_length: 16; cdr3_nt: TGCAGTGCTAGAGAAAGGGCGGGAGGGCCTGTGGAGACCCAGTACTTC; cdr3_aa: CSARERAGGPVETQYF
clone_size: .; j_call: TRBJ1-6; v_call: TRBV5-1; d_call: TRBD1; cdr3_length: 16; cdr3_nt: TGTGCCAGCAGCGTAGACCCGGGACAGGACGGTTCACCCCTCCACTTT; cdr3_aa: CASSVDPGQDGSPLHF
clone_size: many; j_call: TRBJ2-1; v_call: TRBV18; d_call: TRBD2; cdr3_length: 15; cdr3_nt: TGTGCCAGCTCACCGGAAGCGGGAACGTACAATGAGCAGTTCTTC; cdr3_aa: CASSPEAGTYNEQFF
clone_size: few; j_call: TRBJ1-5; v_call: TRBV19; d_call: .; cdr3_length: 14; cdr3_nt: TGTGCCAGTAACACCCAGGGAAGCAATCAGCCCCAGCATTTT; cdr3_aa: CASNTQGSNQPQHF
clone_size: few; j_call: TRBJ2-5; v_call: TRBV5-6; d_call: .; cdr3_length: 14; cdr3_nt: TGTGCCAGCAGCTTGGGGGGCACTTCAGAGACCCAGTACTTC; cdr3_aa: CASSLGGTSETQYF
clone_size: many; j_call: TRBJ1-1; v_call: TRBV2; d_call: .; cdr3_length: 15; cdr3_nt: TGTGCCAGCAGAGCTGGGGGGGGTAGCTCGCCTGAAGCTTTCTTT; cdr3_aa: CASRAGGGSSPEAFF
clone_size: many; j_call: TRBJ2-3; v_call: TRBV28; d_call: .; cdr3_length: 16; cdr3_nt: TGTGCCAGCAGTAAACGGGGCGGAGATGGCACAGATACGCAGTATTTT; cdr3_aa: CASSKRGGDGTDTQYF
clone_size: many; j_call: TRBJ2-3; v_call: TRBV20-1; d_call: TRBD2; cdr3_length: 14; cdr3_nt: TGCAGTGCGGCGGGGGAGGGCTTGGCAGATACGCAGTATTTT; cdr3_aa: CSAAGEGLADTQYF
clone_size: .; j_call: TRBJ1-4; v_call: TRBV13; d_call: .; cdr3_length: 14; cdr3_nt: TGTGCCAGCAGCTTAAACAGGGTTAATGAAAAACTGTTTTTT; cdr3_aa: CASSLNRVNEKLFF
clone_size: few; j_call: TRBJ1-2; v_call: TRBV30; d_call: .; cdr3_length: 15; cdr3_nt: TGTGCCTGGGATAATAACGGGAGAGCTAACTATGGCTACACCTTC; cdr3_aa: CAWDNNGRANYGYTF
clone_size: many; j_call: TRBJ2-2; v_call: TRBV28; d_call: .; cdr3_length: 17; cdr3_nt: TGTGCCAGCAGTCCGTCTCATGCGATACAAGAATTCGGGGAGCTGTTTTTT; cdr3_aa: CASSPSHAIQEFGELFF
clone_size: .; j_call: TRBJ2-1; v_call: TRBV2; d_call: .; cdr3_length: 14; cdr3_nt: TGTGCCAGCAGTGTGAGACAAACCAACAATGAGCAGTTCTTC; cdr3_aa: CASSVRQTNNEQFF
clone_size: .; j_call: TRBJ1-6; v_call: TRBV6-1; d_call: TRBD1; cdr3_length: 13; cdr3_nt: TGTGCCAGTAGGGACAGGGACAATTCACCCCTCCACTTT; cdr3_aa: CASRDRDNSPLHF
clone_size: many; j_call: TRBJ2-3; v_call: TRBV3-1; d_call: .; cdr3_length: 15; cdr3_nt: TGTGCCAGCAGCCAAGATAACTACCTCACAGATACGCAGTATTTT; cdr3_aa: CASSQDNYLTDTQYF
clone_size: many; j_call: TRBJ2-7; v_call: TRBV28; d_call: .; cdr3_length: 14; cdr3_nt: TGTGCCAGCAGACCGACGGAGCACTACTACGAGCAGTACTTC; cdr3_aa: CASRPTEHYYEQYF
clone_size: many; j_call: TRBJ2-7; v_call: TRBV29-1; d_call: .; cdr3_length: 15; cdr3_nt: TGCAGCGTTGAAGTGGGGGGAAAAAGTCCCTACGAGCAGTACTTC; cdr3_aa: CSVEVGGKSPYEQYF